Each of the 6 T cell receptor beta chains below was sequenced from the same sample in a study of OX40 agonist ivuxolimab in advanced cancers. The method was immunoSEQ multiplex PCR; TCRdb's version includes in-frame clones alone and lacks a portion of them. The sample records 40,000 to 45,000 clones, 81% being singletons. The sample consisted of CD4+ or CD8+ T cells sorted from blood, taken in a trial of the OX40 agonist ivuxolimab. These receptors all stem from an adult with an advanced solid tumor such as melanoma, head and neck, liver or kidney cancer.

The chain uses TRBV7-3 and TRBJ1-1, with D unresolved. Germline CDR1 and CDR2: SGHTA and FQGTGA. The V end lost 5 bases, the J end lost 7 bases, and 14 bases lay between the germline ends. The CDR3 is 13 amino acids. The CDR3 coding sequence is TGTGCCAGCAGCCCCCAGACGGGCCTTGAAGCTTTCTTT. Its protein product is CASSPQTGLEAFF. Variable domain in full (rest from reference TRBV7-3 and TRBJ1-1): GAGVSQTPSNKVTEKGKYVELRCDPISGHTALYWYRQSLGQGPEFLIYFQGTGAADDSGLPNDRFFAVRPEGSVSTLKIQRTERGDSAVYLCASSPQTGLEAFFGQGTRLTVV.

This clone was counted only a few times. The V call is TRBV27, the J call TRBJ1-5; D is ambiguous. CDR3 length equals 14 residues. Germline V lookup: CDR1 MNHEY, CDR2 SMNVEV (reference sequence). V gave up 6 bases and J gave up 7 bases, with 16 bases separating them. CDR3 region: CASRFSDPGQPQHF. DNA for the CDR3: TGTGCCAGCAGATTTTCCGATCCCGGACAGCCCCAGCATTTT.

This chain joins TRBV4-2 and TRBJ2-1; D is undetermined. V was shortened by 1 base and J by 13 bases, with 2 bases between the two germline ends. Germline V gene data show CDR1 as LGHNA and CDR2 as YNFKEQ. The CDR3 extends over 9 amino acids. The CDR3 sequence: CASSQGQFF. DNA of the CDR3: TGTGCCAGCAGCCAAGGTCAGTTCTTC.

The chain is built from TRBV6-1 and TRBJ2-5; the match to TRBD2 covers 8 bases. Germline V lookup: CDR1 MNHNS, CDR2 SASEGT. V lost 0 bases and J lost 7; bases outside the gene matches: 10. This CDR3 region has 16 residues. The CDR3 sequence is CASSEASGSMVGTQYF. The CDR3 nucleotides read TGTGCCAGCAGTGAAGCCAGCGGGAGCATGGTTGGGACCCAGTACTTC.

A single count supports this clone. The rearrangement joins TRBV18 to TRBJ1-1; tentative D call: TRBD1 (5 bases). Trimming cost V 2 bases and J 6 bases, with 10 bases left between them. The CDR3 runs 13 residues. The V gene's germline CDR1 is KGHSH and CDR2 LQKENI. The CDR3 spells CASSPETGAEAFF. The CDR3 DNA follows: TGTGCCAGCTCACCAGAAACAGGTGCTGAAGCTTTCTTT.

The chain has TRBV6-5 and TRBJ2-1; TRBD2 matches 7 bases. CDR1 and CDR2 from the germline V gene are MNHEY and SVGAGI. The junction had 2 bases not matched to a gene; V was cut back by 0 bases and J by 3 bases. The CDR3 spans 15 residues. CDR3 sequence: CASSYSSGVYNEQFF. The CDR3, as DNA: TGTGCCAGCAGTTACTCCAGCGGGGTCTACAATGAGCAGTTCTTC.